These 10 T cell receptor beta chains were all obtained from the same sample, sequenced in a study of blood T cell repertoires in COVID-19. Here immunoSEQ multiplex PCR was the method, and the copy in TCRdb shows in-frame clones only, minus some. The sample yields about 270,000 clones, roughly 85% seen once. The sequenced sample was peripheral blood. Every receptor here comes from a woman in her 50s who had recovered from COVID-19.

CDR3 residues: CASSPRTGYQETQYF. CDR3 DNA: TGTGCCAGTAGCCCTAGGACAGGGTACCAAGAGACCCAGTACTTC. The chain joins TRBV19 to TRBJ2-5; TRBD1 aligns across 8 bases. This CDR3 is built from 15 residues. V shed 6 bases, J shed 0 bases, and the junction held 6 bases outside the gene matches. Germline assignment: CDR1 LNHDA and CDR2 SQIVND (reference sequence).

CDR3 DNA: TGTGCCAGTAGTATGGGCGGGGAGGCCTTATACGAGCAGTACTTC. This sequence encodes CASSMGGEALYEQYF. This chain joins TRBV19 and TRBJ2-7, with D perhaps TRBD2 (6 bases). There are 15 residues in the CDR3. Trimming left V 3 bases short and J 4 bases short, with 16 bases between. In germline, CDR1 is LNHDA, CDR2 SQIVND (reference sequence).

V and J are TRBV7-2 and TRBJ1-6; 8 nucleotides match TRBD1. This CDR3 region has 16 residues. V was clipped by 5 bases and J by 6 bases; unmatched bases: 9. Per the germline V gene, CDR1 is SGHTA and CDR2 is FQGNSA. The CDR3 sequence: CASSLNWDRFNSPLHF. The DNA for the CDR3 is TGTGCCAGCAGCCTCAATTGGGACAGGTTTAATTCACCCCTCCACTTT.

V is TRBV7-7 and J is TRBJ2-3; 12 nucleotides align to TRBD2. Looked up from germline, CDR1 is SSHAT and CDR2 is FNYEAQ (reference sequence). V was pared by 2 bases and J by 4 bases, with 4 bases of the junction left unmatched. This CDR3 has 16 amino acids. The CDR3 nucleotides read TGTGCCAGCAGCTTAATGACTAGCGGGGGTTCAGATACGCAGTATTTT. Protein sequence: CASSLMTSGGSDTQYF. The full variable domain, its missing parts supplied by reference TRBV7-7 and TRBJ2-3, is GAGVSQSPRYKVTKRGQDVTLRCDPISSHATLYWYQQALGQGPEFLTYFNYEAQPDKSGLPSDRFSAERPEGSISTLTIQRTEQRDSAMYRCASSLMTSGGSDTQYFGPGTRLTVL.

The rearrangement joins TRBV6-5 to TRBJ2-3; no firm D call. This CDR3 has 13 residues. The V end lost 4 bases, the J end lost 5 bases, and 10 bases lay between the germline ends. Germline assignment: CDR1 MNHEY and CDR2 SVGAGI. CDR3 sequence: CASSWSRGDTQYF. CDR3 bases: TGTGCCAGCAGTTGGTCGCGAGGAGATACGCAGTATTTT.

The J gene is TRBJ1-1, the V gene TRBV7-3; TRBD1 agrees at 7 bases. V was pared by 4 bases and J by 8 bases, with 13 bases of the junction left unmatched. The germline V gene has CDR1 SGHTA and CDR2 FQGTGA. The CDR3 totals 15 residues. CDR3 nucleotides: TGTGCCAGCAGCTCGGGCCCCGGGACAGCGAAGGAAGCTTTCTTT. This sequence encodes CASSSGPGTAKEAFF.

This chain links TRBV6-5 with TRBJ2-7; the match to TRBD2 covers 9 bases. Germline trimming cut 2 bases from V and 3 bases from J; bases unmatched to any gene: 5. CDR1 is MNHEY and CDR2 is SVGAGI in the germline V gene. The CDR3 is 15 amino acids. The CDR3 nucleotides are TGTGCCAGCAGTTACGGAGCGGGAGGAGGCTACGAGCAGTACTTC. This translates into CASSYGAGGGYEQYF.

The chain links TRBV15 to TRBJ1-1, with unresolved D. This CDR3 has 15 residues. Germline CDR1 reads LNHNV; CDR2 reads YYDKDF (reference sequence). V was trimmed by 0 bases and J by 1 base, leaving 9 bases between them. The CDR3 sequence: CATSRDRSENTEAFF. Here the CDR3 DNA reads TGTGCCACCAGCAGAGATCGCAGTGAGAACACTGAAGCTTTCTTT.

V is TRBV7-2 and J is TRBJ1-3, with D uncertain. This CDR3 region has 13 residues. Germline V gene sequence: CDR1 SGHTA, CDR2 FQGNSA. V lost 4 bases, J lost 4 bases, and 8 bases lay in between. CDR3 in DNA: TGTGCCAGCAGCTCAGAGGTGGGAAACACCATATATTTT. This codes for CASSSEVGNTIYF.

This sequence joins TRBV7-3 and TRBJ2-7; D might be TRBD2 (7 bases). The CDR3 runs 15 residues. V dropped 1 base and J dropped 0 bases, with 10 bases sitting between them. The germline CDR1 and CDR2 sequences are SGHTA and FQGTGA. The chain's CDR3 is CASSLSGGPSYEQYF. For the CDR3, the DNA is TGTGCCAGCAGCTTAAGCGGGGGCCCCTCCTACGAGCAGTACTTC.